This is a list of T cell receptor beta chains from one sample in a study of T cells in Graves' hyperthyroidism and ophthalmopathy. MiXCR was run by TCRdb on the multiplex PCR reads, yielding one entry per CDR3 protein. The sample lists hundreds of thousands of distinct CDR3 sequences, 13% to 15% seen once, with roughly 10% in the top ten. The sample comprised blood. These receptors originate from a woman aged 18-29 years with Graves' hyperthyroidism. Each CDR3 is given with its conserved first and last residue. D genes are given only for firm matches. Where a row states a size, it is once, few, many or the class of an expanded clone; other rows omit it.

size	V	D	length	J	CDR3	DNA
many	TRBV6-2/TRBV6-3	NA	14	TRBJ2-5	CASSFTGIRETQYF	TGTGCCAGCAGTTTCACAGGGATCCGAGAGACCCAGTACTTC
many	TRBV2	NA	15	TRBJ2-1	CASSEEQGWGNEQFF	TGTGCCAGCAGTGAAGAACAGGGTTGGGGCAATGAGCAGTTCTTC
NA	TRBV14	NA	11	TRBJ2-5	CASSQSGTQYF	TGTGCCAGCAGCCAAAGCGGGACCCAGTACTTC
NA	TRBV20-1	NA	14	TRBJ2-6	CSASPSVGANVLTF	TGCAGTGCTAGCCCCTCTGTCGGGGCCAACGTCCTGACTTTC
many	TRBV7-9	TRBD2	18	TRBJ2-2	CASILGGLAGPNTGELFF	TGTGCCAGCATCCTGGGGGGACTAGCGGGACCCAACACCGGGGAGCTGTTTTTT
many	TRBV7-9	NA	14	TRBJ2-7	CASSAPGQTYEQYF	TGTGCCAGCAGCGCTCCGGGACAAACCTACGAGCAGTACTTC
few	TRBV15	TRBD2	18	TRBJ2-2	CATSSAVLSGLDTGELFF	TGTGCCACCAGCAGTGCTGTCCTTAGCGGGTTGGACACCGGGGAGCTGTTTTTT
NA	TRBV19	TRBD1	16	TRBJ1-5	CASSSRQGRSNQPQHF	TGTGCCAGTAGTTCTAGACAGGGTCGAAGCAATCAGCCCCAGCATTTT
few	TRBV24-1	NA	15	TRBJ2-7	CATSAAGASSYEQYF	TGTGCCACCAGTGCGGCAGGGGCGAGCTCCTACGAGCAGTACTTC
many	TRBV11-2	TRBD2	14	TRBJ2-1	CASLRTSGSNEQFF	TGTGCCAGCCTCCGGACTAGCGGTAGCAATGAGCAGTTCTTC
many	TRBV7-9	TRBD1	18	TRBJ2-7	CASSLAGPGQAFSYEQYF	TGTGCCAGCAGCTTAGCCGGCCCGGGACAGGCCTTTTCCTACGAGCAGTACTTC
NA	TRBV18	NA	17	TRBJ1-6	CASSPRDANTYNSPLHF	TGTGCCAGCTCACCCAGGGATGCGAACACCTATAATTCACCCCTCCACTTT
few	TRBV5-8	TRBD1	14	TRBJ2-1	CASNYRGSYNEQFF	TGTGCCAGCAACTACAGGGGCAGCTACAATGAGCAGTTCTTC
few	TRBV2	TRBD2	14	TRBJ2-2	CVASGRANTGELFF	TGTGTGGCTAGCGGGAGGGCGAACACCGGGGAGCTGTTTTTT
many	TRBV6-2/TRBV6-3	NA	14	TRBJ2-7	CASIPTQIGYEQYF	TGTGCCAGCATCCCCACCCAAATCGGCTACGAGCAGTACTTC
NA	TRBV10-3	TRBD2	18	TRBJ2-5	CAISESTGLAGVQETQYF	TGTGCCATCAGTGAGTCGACGGGACTAGCGGGGGTACAAGAGACCCAGTACTTC
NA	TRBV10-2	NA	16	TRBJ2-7	CASSEEYLYNRYEQYF	TGCGCCAGCAGTGAGGAGTACCTTTACAACAGGTACGAGCAGTACTTC
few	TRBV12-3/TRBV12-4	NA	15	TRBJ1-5	CASSSTDYSNQPQHF	TGTGCCAGCAGTTCTACAGACTATAGCAATCAGCCCCAGCATTTT
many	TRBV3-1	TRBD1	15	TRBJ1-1	CASSPRQGRSTEAFF	TGTGCCAGCAGCCCCCGACAGGGAAGATCCACTGAAGCTTTCTTT
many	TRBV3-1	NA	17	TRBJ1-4	CASSQDPRGPANEKLFF	TGTGCCAGCAGCCAAGATCCTCGGGGGCCGGCTAATGAAAAACTGTTTTTT
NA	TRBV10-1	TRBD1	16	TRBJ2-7	CASSESGTGSDYEQYF	TGCGCCAGCAGTGAGTCGGGGACAGGGTCAGACTACGAGCAGTACTTC
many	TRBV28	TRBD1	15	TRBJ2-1	CASEETGGTYNEQFF	TGTGCCAGCGAGGAGACAGGGGGCACCTACAATGAGCAGTTCTTC
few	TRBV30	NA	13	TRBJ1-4	CAWNGSPAEKLFF	TGTGCCTGGAATGGGTCCCCAGCGGAAAAACTGTTTTTT
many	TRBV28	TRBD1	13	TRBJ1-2	CASSGNRGSGYTF	TGTGCCAGCAGTGGTAACAGGGGTAGCGGCTACACCTTC
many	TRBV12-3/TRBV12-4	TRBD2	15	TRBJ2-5	CASSLYSSGSETQYF	TGTGCCAGCAGCCTCTACTCTAGCGGGAGTGAGACCCAGTACTTC
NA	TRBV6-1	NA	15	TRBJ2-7	CASSDAPGVGYEQYF	TGTGCCAGCAGTGATGCCCCTGGGGTAGGCTACGAGCAGTACTTC
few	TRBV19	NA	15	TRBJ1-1	CASSRVPLLNIEAFF	TGTGCCAGTAGCAGGGTTCCATTACTGAACATTGAAGCTTTCTTT
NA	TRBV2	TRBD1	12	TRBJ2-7	CASTGTAYEQYF	TGTGCCAGCACTGGGACAGCCTACGAGCAGTACTTC
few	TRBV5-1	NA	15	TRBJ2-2	CASSPTYSSGGELFF	TGCGCCAGCAGCCCTACGTATAGTTCGGGCGGGGAGCTGTTTTTT
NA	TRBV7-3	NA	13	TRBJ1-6	CASSLNENSPLHF	TGTGCCAGCAGCTTAAACGAGAATTCACCCCTCCACTTT
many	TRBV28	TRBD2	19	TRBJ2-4	CASSLPRTSGRTTKNIQYF	TGTGCCAGCAGTTTGCCCCGGACTAGCGGGAGAACAACAAAAAACATTCAGTACTTC
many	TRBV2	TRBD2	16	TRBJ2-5	CASSEPRLAGQETQYF	TGTGCCAGCAGTGAACCCAGACTAGCGGGCCAAGAGACCCAGTACTTC
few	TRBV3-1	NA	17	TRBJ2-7	CASSQEYDTGPSYEQYF	TGTGCCAGCAGCCAAGAATACGACACGGGGCCGTCCTACGAGCAGTACTTC
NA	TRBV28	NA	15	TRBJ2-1	CASSFPGNSYNEQFF	TGTGCCAGCAGTTTTCCCGGGAACTCCTACAATGAGCAGTTCTTC
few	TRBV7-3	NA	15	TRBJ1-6	CASSLTPAGNSPLHF	TGTGCCAGCAGCTTGACCCCGGCGGGGAATTCACCCCTCCACTTT
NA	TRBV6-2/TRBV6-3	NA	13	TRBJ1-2	CASSYAAFYGYTF	TGTGCCAGCAGTTACGCGGCCTTTTATGGCTACACCTTC
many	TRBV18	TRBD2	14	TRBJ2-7	CASSPGLANPEQYF	TGTGCCAGCTCACCGGGACTAGCGAACCCCGAGCAGTACTTC
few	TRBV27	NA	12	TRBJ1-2	CASSHYPYGYTF	TGTGCCAGCAGTCACTACCCCTATGGCTACACCTTC
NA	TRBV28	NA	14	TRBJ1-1	CASSRLPENTEAFF	TGTGCCAGCAGTCGCCTCCCCGAGAACACTGAAGCTTTCTTT
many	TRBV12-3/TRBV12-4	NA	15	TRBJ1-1	CASSFSSTLDTEAFF	TGTGCCAGCAGTTTCTCCTCGACTTTGGACACTGAAGCTTTCTTT
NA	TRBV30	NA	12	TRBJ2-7	CARSVRQYEQYF	TGTGCCCGGAGTGTACGGCAGTACGAGCAGTACTTC
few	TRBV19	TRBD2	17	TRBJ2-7	CASSGEGTSGSIGEQYF	TGTGCCAGTAGTGGCGAGGGGACTAGCGGGAGTATCGGCGAGCAGTACTTC
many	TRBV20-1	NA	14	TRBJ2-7	CSAREKSEGGEQYF	TGCAGTGCCCGGGAAAAGAGTGAAGGGGGCGAGCAGTACTTC
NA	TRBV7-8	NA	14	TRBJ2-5	CASSFARLGMTQYF	TGTGCCAGCAGCTTCGCAAGGTTGGGGATGACCCAGTACTTC
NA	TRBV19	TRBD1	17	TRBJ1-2	CASSTLRKGRQGHGYTF	TGTGCCAGTAGTACCCTACGGAAAGGACGACAGGGGCATGGCTACACCTTC
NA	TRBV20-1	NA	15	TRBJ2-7	CSARDYGGYSYEQYF	TGCAGTGCTAGAGATTATGGGGGATACTCCTACGAGCAGTACTTC
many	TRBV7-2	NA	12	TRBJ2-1	CASSRRRNEQFF	TGTGCCAGCAGCCGTCGTAGGAATGAGCAGTTCTTC
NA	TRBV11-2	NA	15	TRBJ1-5	CASSLALASNQPQHF	TGTGCCAGCAGCTTAGCCTTGGCCAGCAATCAGCCCCAGCATTTT
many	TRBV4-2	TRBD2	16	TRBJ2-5	CASSQVLAGVQETQYF	TGTGCCAGCAGCCAAGTTCTCGCGGGGGTCCAAGAGACCCAGTACTTC
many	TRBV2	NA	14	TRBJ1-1	CASSGSGTNTEAFF	TGTGCCAGCAGTGGTTCAGGGACGAACACTGAAGCTTTCTTT
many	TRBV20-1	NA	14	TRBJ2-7	CSANPLRGRDEQYF	TGCAGTGCTAACCCTCTCAGGGGTCGCGACGAGCAGTACTTC
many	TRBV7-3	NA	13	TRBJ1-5	CASSLTTDQPQHF	TGTGCCAGCAGCTTAACGACTGATCAGCCCCAGCATTTT
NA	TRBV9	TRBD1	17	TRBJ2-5	CASSGRHPGTGKETQYF	TGTGCCAGCAGCGGAAGGCACCCCGGGACAGGGAAAGAGACCCAGTACTTC
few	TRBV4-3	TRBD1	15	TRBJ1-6	CASSRSRDSYSPLHF	TGCGCCAGCAGCCGCTCCAGGGACAGTTATTCACCCCTCCACTTT
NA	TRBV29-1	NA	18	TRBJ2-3	CSVGPSIRRTASTDTQYF	TGCAGCGTTGGGCCATCCATCCGGCGGACTGCTAGCACAGATACGCAGTATTTT
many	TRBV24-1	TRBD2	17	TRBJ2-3	CATSDPTSGLSTDTQYF	TGTGCCACCAGTGACCCGACTAGCGGCCTAAGCACAGATACGCAGTATTTT